This passage covers 26 T cell receptor beta chains from one sample sequenced in a study of T-cell memory formation after mild COVID-19. TCRdb re-derived calls from the 5' RACE reads in MiXCR, one entry per CDR3 protein. The sample has 100,000 to 150,000 distinct CDR3 sequences, approximately 15% seen once. The source material was PBMCs or a T cell subset sorted from them (not recorded which). The receptor set was obtained from a man aged 18 to 30 who had mild COVID-19 (a few samples of this study predate the infection). Cell type and time point are not known.

V usage is TRBV15 and J usage is TRBJ2-1; unclear D gene. Germline lookup yields CDR1 LNHNV and CDR2 YYDKDF (reference sequence). Trimming took off 5 bases at V and 9 bases at J, with 11 bases between the two ends. This CDR3 comprises 12 residues. CDR3 region: CATSSRNREQFF. Written as DNA, the CDR3 is TGTGCCACCAGCTCCCGTAATCGTGAGCAGTTCTTC.

This clonotype occurred many times. The chain links TRBV7-2 to TRBJ2-3, with TRBD2 matching over 9 bases. The ends lost 5 bases at V and 4 bases at J; junction bases unmatched: 7. Per the germline V gene, CDR1 is SGHTA and CDR2 is FQGNSA. The CDR3 spans 15 residues. This CDR3 reads CASSPAGGNPDTQYF. CDR3 sequence (DNA): TGTGCCAGCAGCCCGGCGGGGGGGAACCCAGATACGCAGTATTTT.

The V and J genes are TRBV20-1 and TRBJ2-7; a weak D match, TRBD2 (5 bases). The CDR3 is made up of 12 amino acids. The germline CDR1 and CDR2 sequences are DFQATT and SNEGSKA (reference sequence). Deletions cut 6 bases from V and 7 bases from J, with 16 bases between. The chain's CDR3 is CSALDQPGEQYV. CDR3 nucleotides: TGCAGTGCGCTCGACCAGCCGGGGGAGCAGTACGTC.

This chain uses TRBV5-1 with TRBJ2-1; TRBD2 is a possible D gene (5 bases). Germline-derived CDR1 and CDR2 are SGHRS and YFSETQ. The CDR3 loop spans 15 amino acids. V was shortened by 1 base and J by 4 bases, with 12 bases between the two germline ends. CDR3 sequence: CASSLLDSPYNEQFF. The CDR3, as DNA: TGCGCCAGCAGCTTGTTGGACTCCCCATACAATGAGCAGTTCTTC.

This clonotype came up a few times. The J gene is TRBJ2-3, the V gene TRBV5-1, with 9 bases aligning to TRBD2. This CDR3 is 17 amino acids long. In germline, CDR1 is SGHRS, CDR2 YFSETQ. Trimming cost V 1 base and J 6 bases; bases outside gene matches: 12. The CDR3 nucleotides read TGCGCCAGCAGCTTGAATCCAGCGGGGGGCCCCCCGGATACGCAGTATTTT. Its protein product is CASSLNPAGGPPDTQYF.

This clonotype was observed a few times. This chain joins TRBV5-1 and TRBJ2-1, with D possibly being TRBD1 (6 bases). Germline V gene lookup returns CDR1 SGHRS and CDR2 YFSETQ. There are 13 residues in the CDR3. Trimming shortened V by 2 bases and J by 7 bases, and 10 bases separated the two germline ends. CDR3 sequence (DNA): TGCGCCAGCAGCTTCGGAACAGGGAATGAGCAGTTCTTC. Translated: CASSFGTGNEQFF.

The chain is built from TRBV2 and TRBJ2-2; D might be TRBD1 (6 bases). The CDR3 has 15 residues. The germline V and J ends were trimmed by 2 bases and 0 bases, with 7 bases remaining between them. In germline, CDR1 is SNHLY, CDR2 FYNNEI. The DNA for the CDR3 is TGTGCCAGCAGTGAACAGGGGCCGAACACCGGGGAGCTGTTTTTT. It translates to CASSEQGPNTGELFF.

The J gene is TRBJ2-7, the V gene TRBV18; D is possibly TRBD1 (6 bases). CDR3 size: 12 residues. The V end lost 5 bases, the J end lost 4 bases, and 9 bases lay between the germline ends. Germline V gives CDR1 KGHSH, CDR2 LQKENI. The DNA for the CDR3 is TGTGCCAGCTCAAAAACAGGGTACGAGCAGTACTTC. It encodes CASSKTGYEQYF.

In this sample, this clonotype turned up many times. V usage is TRBV6-5 and J usage is TRBJ2-5, with unresolved D. The CDR3 spans 15 residues. V was cut by 4 bases and J by 0 bases, with 12 bases left in between. From germline, CDR1 is MNHEY and CDR2 SVGAGI. This chain's CDR3 is CASSLAATYQETQYF. DNA for the CDR3: TGTGCCAGCAGTTTGGCTGCGACGTACCAAGAGACCCAGTACTTC.

This clonotype was found a few times. The chain employs TRBV7-2 and TRBJ2-7, with D perhaps TRBD2 (6 bases). The CDR3 runs 13 residues. Trimming pared 5 bases from V and 7 bases from J, leaving 15 bases between. Looked up from germline, CDR1 is SGHTA and CDR2 is FQGNSA. CDR3 sequence reads: CASSARRGGEQYF. CDR3 nucleotides: TGTGCCAGCAGCGCACGGCGGGGCGGTGAGCAGTACTTC. Full variable domain (rest looked up from reference TRBV7-2 and TRBJ2-7): GAGVSQSPSNKVTEKGKDVELRCDPISGHTALYWYRQSLGQGLEFLIYFQGNSAPDKSGLPSDRFSAERTGGSVSTLTIQRTQQEDSAVYLCASSARRGGEQYFGPGTRLTVT.

This clonotype was detected once. This chain connects TRBV7-2 to TRBJ1-1, with D unresolved. This CDR3 region has 11 residues. The V end was cut by 4 bases, the J end by 8 bases, with 8 bases between. Germline loops: CDR1 SGHTA, CDR2 FQGNSA. CDR3 residues: CASSSQYEAFF. The CDR3 bases are TGTGCCAGCAGCTCCCAATACGAAGCTTTCTTT.

This clonotype occurred many times. V and J are TRBV5-1 and TRBJ2-7; unclear D gene. From germline, CDR1 is SGHRS and CDR2 YFSETQ. This CDR3 has 13 amino acids. Between the trimmed V and J ends, which lost 3 bases and 3 bases, there was a span of 10 bases. The CDR3 sequence: CASSSESLYEQYF. The CDR3 coding sequence is TGCGCCAGCAGCTCGGAATCCCTCTACGAGCAGTACTTC.

This chain connects TRBV5-6 to TRBJ2-2; 8 bases match TRBD2. The CDR3 is 17 amino acids. From germline, CDR1 is SGHDT and CDR2 YYEEEE. With 4 bases clipped from V and 5 bases from J, the junction kept 13 bases outside the gene matches. The CDR3 DNA reads TGTGCCAGCAGCCCGACGGGGAGCGGGGGTAGAACCGGGGAGCTGTTTTTT. This encodes CASSPTGSGGRTGELFF.

CDR3 loop: CASSQVLTTGARNTEAFF. CDR3 nucleotide sequence: TGCGCCAGCAGCCAAGTCCTAACCACAGGGGCCCGGAACACTGAAGCTTTCTTT. This chain uses TRBV4-1 with TRBJ1-1, with 7 bases matching TRBD1. The J segment lost 1 base and the V segment lost 1 base, leaving 12 bases of the junction unmatched. Germline V gene sequence: CDR1 MGHRA, CDR2 YSYEKL. The CDR3 covers 18 residues.

In this sample, this clonotype turned up a few times. The chain combines TRBV15 with TRBJ2-7, with a tentative D call TRBD1 (5 bases). Trimming removed 3 bases from V and 0 bases from J, with 21 bases in between. The CDR3 loop spans 18 amino acids. The germline gives CDR1 LNHNV, CDR2 YYDKDF (reference sequence). CDR3 residues: CATSSRGRAPNPSYEQYV. The CDR3 nucleotides are TGTGCCACCAGCAGTCGAGGCAGGGCCCCTAACCCCTCCTACGAGCAGTACGTC.

The sample holds a few counts of this clonotype. The rearrangement joins TRBV4-2 to TRBJ2-5, with a weak D call TRBD2 (6 bases). The length of the CDR3 is 15 residues. V gave up 0 bases and J gave up 0 bases, with 8 bases separating them. Germline CDR1 is LGHNA and CDR2 is YNFKEQ. The CDR3 sequence is CASSQEREYQETQYF. Written as DNA, the CDR3 is TGTGCCAGCAGCCAAGAACGGGAGTACCAAGAGACCCAGTACTTC.

The chain is built from TRBV7-2 and TRBJ2-2; the D is unclear. The ends were cut back, 2 bases at V and 6 bases at J, with 13 bases in the middle. This CDR3 has 15 residues. Germline CDR1 reads SGHTA; CDR2 reads FQGNSA. CDR3 amino acids: CASSLSSDRAGELFF. As DNA, the CDR3 is TGTGCCAGCAGCTTAAGCTCCGACCGTGCCGGGGAGCTGTTTTTT.

V is TRBV4-2 and J is TRBJ2-5; 8 nucleotides match TRBD1. The CDR3 sequence is 14 residues long. Trimming at V came to 4 bases and at J to 5 bases, leaving 6 bases not matched to a gene. Germline V gene sequence: CDR1 LGHNA, CDR2 YNFKEQ. The CDR3 sequence: CASSRTGREETQYF. In DNA, the CDR3 is TGTGCCAGCAGCCGGACAGGGCGAGAGGAGACCCAGTACTTC.

Only a few counts were recorded for this clonotype. The chain recombines TRBV28 with TRBJ1-1, with 7 bases matching TRBD1. After removal of 5 bases from V and 5 bases from J, the junction contained 8 bases not matched to a gene. Germline loops: CDR1 MDHEN, CDR2 SYDVKM. The CDR3 length is 14 residues. The CDR3, as DNA: TGTGCCAGCAGTGAGACGGACAGGACGACTGAAGCTTTCTTT. Its translation is CASSETDRTTEAFF. Full variable domain (outside the CDR3, taken from reference TRBV28 and TRBJ1-1): DVKVTQSSRYLVKRTGEKVFLECVQDMDHENMFWYRQDPGLGLRLIYFSYDVKMKEKGDIPEGYSVSREKKERFSLILESASTNQTSMYLCASSETDRTTEAFFGQGTRLTVV.

The gene calls are TRBV5-1 and TRBJ2-5; D is perhaps TRBD1 (7 bases). Germline lookup yields CDR1 SGHRS and CDR2 YFSETQ. This CDR3 has 15 amino acids. V dropped 2 bases and J dropped 5 bases, with 16 bases sitting between them. CDR3 DNA sequence: TGCGCCAGCAGCTTAGGGGGCGCCGCGGGGGAGACCCAGTACTTC. This sequence encodes CASSLGGAAGETQYF. Supplemented by reference TRBV5-1 and TRBJ2-5, the full variable domain reads KAGVTQTPRYLIKTRGQQVTLSCSPISGHRSVSWYQQTPGQGLQFLFEYFSETQRNKGNFPGRFSGRQFSNSRSEMNVSTLELGDSALYLCASSLGGAAGETQYFGPGTRLLVL.

The J gene is TRBJ1-2, the V gene TRBV28; no definite D call. The CDR3 has 11 residues. Germline V gene data show CDR1 as MDHEN and CDR2 as SYDVKM. Trimming took off 10 bases at V and 8 bases at J, with 14 bases between the two ends. The CDR3 DNA is TGTGCCACCAGCACATCCGTGGGCTACACCTTC. Translation gives CATSTSVGYTF.

CDR3 in amino acids: CASTTIGEGNQPQHF. CDR3 DNA sequence: TGTGCCAGCACCACAATCGGGGAGGGCAATCAGCCCCAGCATTTT. This chain joins TRBV6-2 or TRBV6-3 and TRBJ1-5, with unresolved D. From germline, CDR1 is MNHEY and CDR2 SVGEGT. CDR3 size: 15 residues. V was shortened by 7 bases and J by 2 bases, with 15 bases between the two germline ends.

The rearrangement uses TRBV7-3 and TRBJ1-5; 7 nucleotides match TRBD1. From germline, CDR1 is SGHTA and CDR2 FQGTGA. The CDR3 is made up of 18 amino acids. V lost 5 bases to trimming and J lost 0 bases; unmatched junction nucleotides: 13. The CDR3 DNA reads TGTGCCAGCAGCATATTGGGGGACAGTCCTTATAGCAATCAGCCCCAGCATTTT. It encodes CASSILGDSPYSNQPQHF. The complete variable domain, with remaining parts taken from reference TRBV7-3 and TRBJ1-5, reads GAGVSQTPSNKVTEKGKYVELRCDPISGHTALYWYRQSLGQGPEFLIYFQGTGAADDSGLPNDRFFAVRPEGSVSTLKIQRTERGDSAVYLCASSILGDSPYSNQPQHFGDGTRLSIL.

V and J are TRBV5-1 and TRBJ2-1; 8 bases align to TRBD1. V gave up 4 bases and J gave up 8 bases; unmatched junction bases: 11. Germline-derived CDR1 and CDR2 are SGHRS and YFSETQ. The length of the CDR3 is 15 residues. As DNA, the CDR3 is TGCGCCAGCAGCGCATTGACAGGGGCCATATATGAGCAGTTCTTC. Its translation is CASSALTGAIYEQFF.

The chain carries TRBV28 and TRBJ1-3; D gene unclear. The germline V and J ends were trimmed by 5 bases and 0 bases, with 8 bases remaining between them. The CDR3 covers 14 residues. Germline-derived CDR1 and CDR2 are MDHEN and SYDVKM. The CDR3 protein is CASSAASSGNTIYF. DNA of the CDR3: TGTGCCAGCAGTGCAGCGAGCTCTGGAAACACCATATATTTT. The full variable domain, completed using reference TRBV28 and TRBJ1-3, is DVKVTQSSRYLVKRTGEKVFLECVQDMDHENMFWYRQDPGLGLRLIYFSYDVKMKEKGDIPEGYSVSREKKERFSLILESASTNQTSMYLCASSAASSGNTIYFGEGSWLTVV.

Turning to this clonotype: The junction and the germline gene differ at one end; a read error may be behind it. This rearrangement joins TRBV12-3 or TRBV12-4 to TRBJ1-5; D call uncertain. This CDR3 region has 15 residues. CDR3: CASSLAGLSYQPQHF. The DNA of the CDR3 is TGTGCCAGCAGTCTCGCCGGGCTTAGCTATCAGCCCCAGCATTTT.